This is a list of T cell receptor beta chains from one sample in a study of T cells in Graves' hyperthyroidism and ophthalmopathy. In TCRdb, the multiplex PCR reads were re-called with MiXCR into one record per CDR3 protein. The sample carries over 450,000 distinct CDR3 sequences, roughly a sixth recorded once. Sequenced: blood. The source of these receptors is a woman between 18 and 29 years old with Graves' ophthalmopathy. The CDR3 runs from the conserved cysteine through the conserved F or W. The order of the fields is D gene, V gene, clone size, J gene, CDR3 protein, CDR3 DNA. A D gene is named only where the DNA matches it firmly. Clone size, where shown, is once, few, many, or a class for clones that have expanded.

TRBD1,TRBV19,.,TRBJ2-6,CASSFRTGGSGANVLTF,TGTGCCAGTAGTTTCCGAACAGGGGGCAGTGGGGCCAACGTCCTGACTTTC
.,TRBV29-1,few,TRBJ1-1,CSSWMGGEAFF,TGCAGCTCCTGGATGGGGGGTGAAGCTTTCTTT
.,TRBV30,many,TRBJ2-5,CAWRGPIQETQYF,TGTGCCTGGAGGGGGCCTATTCAAGAGACCCAGTACTTC
.,TRBV6-2/TRBV6-3,many,TRBJ2-1,CASSNLGNSYNEQFF,TGTGCCAGCAGTAACCTAGGGAACTCCTACAATGAGCAGTTCTTC
TRBD2,TRBV28,.,TRBJ2-1,CASSPLGLAENEQFF,TGTGCCAGCAGTCCCTTAGGACTAGCGGAAAATGAGCAGTTCTTC
.,TRBV6-1,few,TRBJ1-1,CASFPERLGTEAFF,TGTGCCAGTTTCCCGGAAAGGCTGGGAACTGAAGCTTTCTTT
.,TRBV6-1,.,TRBJ2-5,CASREGVLETQYF,TGTGCCAGCAGGGAGGGAGTATTGGAGACCCAGTACTTC
TRBD2,TRBV20-1,.,TRBJ2-7,CSAYPGLAGPHSYEQYF,TGCAGTGCTTACCCGGGACTAGCGGGCCCTCACTCCTACGAGCAGTACTTC
TRBD1,TRBV6-1,few,TRBJ2-4,CASSGTGGGNIQYF,TGTGCCAGCAGCGGGACAGGAGGAGGAAACATTCAGTACTTC
TRBD2,TRBV15,few,TRBJ2-7,CATSRVVGLAGEQYF,TGTGCCACCAGCAGAGTAGTTGGACTAGCCGGCGAGCAGTACTTC
TRBD2,TRBV9,few,TRBJ2-5,CASNGGGGQETQYF,TGTGCCAGCAATGGTGGCGGGGGACAAGAGACCCAGTACTTC
.,TRBV27,many,TRBJ1-1,CASSSGLLTEAFF,TGTGCCAGCAGTTCCGGACTGCTAACTGAAGCTTTCTTT
TRBD2,TRBV14,.,TRBJ2-1,CASSQDKRETPREQFF,TGTGCCAGCAGCCAAGATAAGCGGGAGACGCCTAGGGAGCAGTTCTTC
.,TRBV20-1,.,TRBJ2-3,CSASGVGTDTQYF,TGCAGTGCTAGTGGCGTGGGCACAGATACGCAGTATTTT
.,TRBV20-1,.,TRBJ2-4,CSASTRLSETIAKNIQYF,TGCAGTGCTAGCACTAGATTAAGCGAGACCATAGCCAAAAACATTCAGTACTTC
.,TRBV27,.,TRBJ2-1,CASSLTPSSSYNEQFF,TGTGCCAGCAGTTTGACCCCTTCTAGCTCCTACAATGAGCAGTTCTTC
TRBD1,TRBV11-1,.,TRBJ1-3,CASSRTGSGNTIYF,TGTGCCAGCAGCCGGACAGGGAGCGGAAACACCATATATTTT
.,TRBV27,many,TRBJ2-3,CASSLYSGTDTQYF,TGTGCCAGCAGTTTATATTCAGGCACAGATACGCAGTATTTT
.,TRBV19,.,TRBJ1-2,CASSIKGGPNYGYTF,TGTGCCAGTAGTATAAAGGGAGGACCCAACTATGGCTACACCTTC
TRBD2,TRBV5-1,.,TRBJ2-5,CASVPHARGGQETQYF,TGCGCCAGCGTACCTCACGCTCGGGGGGGACAAGAGACCCAGTACTTC
.,TRBV2,many,TRBJ1-1,CASSNGEINTEAFF,TGTGCCAGCAGTAACGGGGAAATTAACACTGAAGCTTTCTTT
TRBD1,TRBV20-1,few,TRBJ2-6,CSAWRGQGSPSGANVLTF,TGCAGTGCTTGGCGGGGACAGGGAAGCCCCTCTGGGGCCAACGTCCTGACTTTC
TRBD1,TRBV4-3,few,TRBJ2-6,CASSQEWDRGLSGANVLTF,TGCGCCAGCAGCCAAGAATGGGACAGGGGGCTCTCTGGGGCCAACGTCCTGACTTTC
.,TRBV6-1,few,TRBJ1-5,CASSEEGFFVGPQHF,TGTGCCAGCAGTGAGGAGGGGTTCTTTGTGGGGCCCCAGCATTTT
.,TRBV20-1,many,TRBJ2-5,CSATHNTRAETQYF,TGCAGTGCTACTCATAATACCAGGGCAGAGACCCAGTACTTC
TRBD1,TRBV7-9,many,TRBJ2-7,CASSYGQGDYEQYF,TGTGCCAGCAGCTACGGACAGGGGGACTACGAGCAGTACTTC
.,TRBV6-2/TRBV6-3,many,TRBJ2-7,CASSYALRGYEQYF,TGTGCCAGCAGTTACGCTCTCAGGGGCTACGAGCAGTACTTC
TRBD2,TRBV27,many,TRBJ2-3,CASSLTSADTQYF,TGTGCCAGCAGTTTAACTAGCGCAGATACGCAGTATTTT
.,TRBV2,few,TRBJ1-2,CASADGSYGYTF,TGTGCCAGCGCGGACGGGAGCTATGGCTACACCTTC
.,TRBV6-2/TRBV6-3,.,TRBJ2-3,CASRRGGASTDTQYF,TGTGCCAGCAGGCGAGGCGGGGCTAGCACAGATACGCAGTATTTT
.,TRBV12-3/TRBV12-4,many,TRBJ1-1,CASSPREIADTEAFF,TGTGCCAGCAGCCCCAGGGAGATAGCGGACACTGAAGCTTTCTTT
.,TRBV7-3,.,TRBJ2-2,CASSRDPTNTGELFF,TGTGCCAGCAGCAGGGACCCAACGAACACCGGGGAGCTGTTTTTT
TRBD2,TRBV30,.,TRBJ2-1,CAWRVAAPSGNPHEQFF,TGTGCCTGGAGGGTGGCTGCCCCTAGCGGAAATCCCCATGAGCAGTTCTTC
.,TRBV29-1,.,TRBJ1-1,CSVAHLNTEAFF,TGCAGCGTTGCACACCTGAACACTGAAGCTTTCTTT
TRBD2,TRBV28,many,TRBJ2-5,CASSLSYQGGWKETQYF,TGTGCCAGCAGTTTATCTTACCAGGGAGGGTGGAAAGAGACCCAGTACTTC
.,TRBV7-8,many,TRBJ1-2,CASSLVSANYGYTF,TGTGCCAGCAGCTTGGTCAGCGCGAACTATGGCTACACCTTC
TRBD2,TRBV27,few,TRBJ2-7,CASSYWASGSSYEQYF,TGTGCCAGCAGTTATTGGGCTAGCGGGAGTTCCTACGAGCAGTACTTC
TRBD1,TRBV20-1,.,TRBJ1-2,CSATGQGFYGYTF,TGCAGTGCTACGGGACAGGGGTTCTATGGCTACACCTTC
TRBD2,TRBV27,few,TRBJ2-1,CASSFLGLAQLNEQFF,TGTGCCAGCAGTTTCCTTGGACTAGCTCAGTTAAATGAGCAGTTCTTC
TRBD2,TRBV29-1,many,TRBJ2-2,CSVTTGTSGTGELFF,TGCAGCGTCACAACCGGGACTAGCGGGACCGGGGAGCTGTTTTTT
TRBD1,TRBV12-3/TRBV12-4,many,TRBJ2-5,CASSLSSGQGGETQYF,TGTGCCAGCAGTTTATCCTCGGGACAGGGCGGGGAGACCCAGTACTTC
.,TRBV6-5,many,TRBJ2-7,CASSYSGGRYEQYF,TGTGCCAGCAGTTACTCGGGGGGAAGGTACGAGCAGTACTTC
TRBD1,TRBV4-2,few,TRBJ2-5,CASSQAGGAWETQYF,TGTGCCAGCAGCCAAGCAGGGGGCGCGTGGGAGACCCAGTACTTC
TRBD1,TRBV5-1,.,TRBJ1-2,CASLDPRGLGGYTF,TGCGCCAGCTTAGACCCCAGGGGGCTAGGAGGCTACACCTTC
.,TRBV5-1,.,TRBJ1-1,CASSFDSTEAFF,TGCGCCAGCAGCTTCGATAGCACTGAAGCTTTCTTT
.,TRBV4-1,many,TRBJ1-1,CASSQAGRMNTEAFF,TGCGCCAGCAGCCAAGCGGGACGCATGAACACTGAAGCTTTCTTT
.,TRBV5-6,.,TRBJ1-2,CASSLDRGGPVSGGYTF,TGTGCCAGCAGCTTGGATCGGGGGGGCCCGGTCTCGGGTGGCTACACCTTC
.,TRBV6-1,many,TRBJ2-2,CASNLGTGELFF,TGTGCCAGCAATTTGGGGACCGGGGAGCTGTTTTTT